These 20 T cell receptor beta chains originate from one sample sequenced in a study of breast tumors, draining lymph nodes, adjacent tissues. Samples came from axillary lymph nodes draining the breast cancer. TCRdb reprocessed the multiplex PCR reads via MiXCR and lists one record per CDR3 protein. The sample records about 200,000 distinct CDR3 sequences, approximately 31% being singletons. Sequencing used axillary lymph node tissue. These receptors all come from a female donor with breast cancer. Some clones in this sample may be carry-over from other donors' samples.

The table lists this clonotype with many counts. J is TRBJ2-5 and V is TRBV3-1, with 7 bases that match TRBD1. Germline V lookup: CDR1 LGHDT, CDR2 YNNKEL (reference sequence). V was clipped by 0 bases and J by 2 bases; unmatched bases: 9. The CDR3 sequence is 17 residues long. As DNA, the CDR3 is TGTGCCAGCAGCCAAGAGGAGACAGGGTCGGGACAAGAGACCCAGTACTTC. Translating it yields CASSQEETGSGQETQYF.

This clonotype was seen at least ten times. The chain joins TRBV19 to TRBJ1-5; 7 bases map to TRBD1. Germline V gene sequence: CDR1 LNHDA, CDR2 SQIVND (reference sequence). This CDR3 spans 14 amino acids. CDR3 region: CAAGQAGLFQPQHF. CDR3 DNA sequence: TGTGCAGCTGGACAGGCGGGTCTCTTTCAGCCCCAGCATTTT.

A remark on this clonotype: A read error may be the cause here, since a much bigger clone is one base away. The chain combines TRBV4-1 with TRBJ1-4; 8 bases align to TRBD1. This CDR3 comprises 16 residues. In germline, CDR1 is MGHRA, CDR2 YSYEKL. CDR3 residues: CASSDGLQGVNEKPFF. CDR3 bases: TGCGCCAGCAGCGACGGCCTACAGGGGGTTAATGAAAAACCGTTTTTT.

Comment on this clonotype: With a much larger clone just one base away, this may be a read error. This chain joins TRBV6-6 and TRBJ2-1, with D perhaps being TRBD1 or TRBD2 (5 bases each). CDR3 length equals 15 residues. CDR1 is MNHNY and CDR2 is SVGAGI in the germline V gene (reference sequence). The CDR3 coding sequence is TGCGCCAGCAGTCTCGAGGGGCCCAAGTACAATGAGCAGTTCTTC. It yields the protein CASSLEGPKYNEQFF.

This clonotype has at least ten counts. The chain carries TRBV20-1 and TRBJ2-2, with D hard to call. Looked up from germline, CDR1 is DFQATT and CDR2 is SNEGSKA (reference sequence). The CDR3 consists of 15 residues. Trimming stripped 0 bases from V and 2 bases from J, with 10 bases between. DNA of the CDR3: TGCAGTGCTAGAGATATCGGGCTTAACACCGGGGAGCTGTTTTTT. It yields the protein CSARDIGLNTGELFF.

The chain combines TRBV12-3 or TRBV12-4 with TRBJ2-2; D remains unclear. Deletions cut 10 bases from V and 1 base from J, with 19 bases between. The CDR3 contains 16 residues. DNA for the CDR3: TGTGCCAACAGACGCGCGGCAGGAGTGAACACCGGGGAGCTGTTTTTT. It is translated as CANRRAAGVNTGELFF.

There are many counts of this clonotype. CDR3 nucleotides: TGTGCCAGCAGGAAGGGGGCGAGGGTCTCCGGGGAGCTGTTTTTT. It yields the protein CASRKGARVSGELFF. The chain has TRBV2 and TRBJ2-2; the match to TRBD1 covers 7 bases. The J segment lost 6 bases and the V segment lost 6 bases, leaving 10 bases of the junction unmatched. CDR1 is SNHLY, CDR2 FYNNEI, per germline. This CDR3 spans 15 amino acids.

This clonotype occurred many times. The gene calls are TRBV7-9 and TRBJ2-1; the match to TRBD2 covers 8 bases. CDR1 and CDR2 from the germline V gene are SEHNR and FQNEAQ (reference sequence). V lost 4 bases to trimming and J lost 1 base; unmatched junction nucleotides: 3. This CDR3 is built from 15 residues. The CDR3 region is CASSSSGGSYNEQFF. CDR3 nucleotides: TGTGCCAGCAGCTCGAGCGGGGGATCCTACAATGAGCAGTTCTTC.

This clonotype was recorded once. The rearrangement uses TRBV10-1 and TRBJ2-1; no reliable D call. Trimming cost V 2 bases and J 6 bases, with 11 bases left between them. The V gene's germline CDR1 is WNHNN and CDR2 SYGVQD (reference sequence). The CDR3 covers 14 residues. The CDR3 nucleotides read TGCGCCAGCAGTGAGCCCGGCAGGTCCAATGAGCAGTTCTTC. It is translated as CASSEPGRSNEQFF.

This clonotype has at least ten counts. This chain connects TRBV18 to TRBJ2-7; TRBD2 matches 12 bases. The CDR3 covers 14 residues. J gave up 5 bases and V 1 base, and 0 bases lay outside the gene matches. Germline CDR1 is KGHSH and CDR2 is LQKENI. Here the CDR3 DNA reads TGTGCCAGCTCACCACGGACTAGCGGGGACGAGCAGTACTTC. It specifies CASSPRTSGDEQYF.

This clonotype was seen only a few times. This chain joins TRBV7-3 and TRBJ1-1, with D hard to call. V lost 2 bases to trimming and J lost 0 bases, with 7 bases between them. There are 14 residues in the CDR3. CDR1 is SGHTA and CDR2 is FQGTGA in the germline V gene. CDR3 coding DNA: TGTGCCAGCAGCTTAGAGGGATTGAACACTGAAGCTTTCTTT. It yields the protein CASSLEGLNTEAFF. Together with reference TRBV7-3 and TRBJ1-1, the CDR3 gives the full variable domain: GAGVSQTPSNKVTEKGKYVELRCDPISGHTALYWYRQSLGQGPEFLIYFQGTGAADDSGLPNDRFFAVRPEGSVSTLKIQRTERGDSAVYLCASSLEGLNTEAFFGQGTRLTVV.

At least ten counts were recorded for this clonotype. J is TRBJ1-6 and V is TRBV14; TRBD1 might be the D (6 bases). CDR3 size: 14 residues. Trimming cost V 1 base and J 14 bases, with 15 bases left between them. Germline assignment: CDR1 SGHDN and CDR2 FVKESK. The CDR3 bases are TGTGCCAGCAGCCAAGGGGGGGCCCCGGGGGCCCTCCACTTT. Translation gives CASSQGGAPGALHF.

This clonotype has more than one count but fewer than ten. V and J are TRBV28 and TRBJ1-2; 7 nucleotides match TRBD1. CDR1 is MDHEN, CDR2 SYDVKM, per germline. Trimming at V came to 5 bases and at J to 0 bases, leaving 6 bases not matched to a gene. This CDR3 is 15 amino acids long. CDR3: CASSDRVPTNYGYTF. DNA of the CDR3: TGTGCCAGCAGTGACAGGGTCCCAACTAACTATGGCTACACCTTC.

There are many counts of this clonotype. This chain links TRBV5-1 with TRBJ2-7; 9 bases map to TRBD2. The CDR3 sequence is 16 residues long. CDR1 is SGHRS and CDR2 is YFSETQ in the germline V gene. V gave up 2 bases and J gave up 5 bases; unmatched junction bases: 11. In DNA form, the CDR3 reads TGCGCCAGCAGCTTTCGGCAGCGGGGGGTGGGCCACGAGCAGTACTTC. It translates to CASSFRQRGVGHEQYF.

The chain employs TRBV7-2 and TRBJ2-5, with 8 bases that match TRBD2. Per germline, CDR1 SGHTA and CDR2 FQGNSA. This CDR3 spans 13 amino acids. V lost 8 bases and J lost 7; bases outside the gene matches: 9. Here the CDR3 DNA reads TGTGCCAGCGGCTCCGGACTAGCAGGGACCCAGTACTTC. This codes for CASGSGLAGTQYF.

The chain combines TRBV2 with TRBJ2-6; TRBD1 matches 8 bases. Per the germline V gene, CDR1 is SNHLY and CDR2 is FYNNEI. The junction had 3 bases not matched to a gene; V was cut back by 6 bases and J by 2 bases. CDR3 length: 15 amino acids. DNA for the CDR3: TGTGCCAGCAGCCTGACAGGGGCTGGGGCCAACGTCCTGACTTTC. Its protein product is CASSLTGAGANVLTF.

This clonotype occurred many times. The CDR3 coding sequence is TGTGCCAGCAGCTTAAGACCTCAGAGTAAGAGGGTGGCGGACACAGATACGCAGTATTTT. Protein sequence: CASSLRPQSKRVADTDTQYF. The V gene is TRBV7-3, the J gene TRBJ2-3, with a tentative D call TRBD2 (5 bases). This CDR3 contains 20 residues. Germline values: CDR1 SGHTA, CDR2 FQGTGA. Trimming took 1 base from V and 2 from J, leaving 25 bases between them.

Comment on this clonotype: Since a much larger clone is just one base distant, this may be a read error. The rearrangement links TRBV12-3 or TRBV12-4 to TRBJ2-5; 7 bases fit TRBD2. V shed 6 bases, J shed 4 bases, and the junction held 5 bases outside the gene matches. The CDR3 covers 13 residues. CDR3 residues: CASSQRDRETQYF. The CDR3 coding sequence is TGTGCCAGCAGCCAGCGGGACCGAGAGACCCAGTACTTC.

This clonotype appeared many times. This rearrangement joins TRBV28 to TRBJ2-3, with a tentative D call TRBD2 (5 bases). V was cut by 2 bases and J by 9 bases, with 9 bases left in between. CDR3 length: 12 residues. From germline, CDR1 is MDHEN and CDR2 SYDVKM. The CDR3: CASSLTRLTQYF. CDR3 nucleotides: TGTGCCAGCAGTTTAACGCGACTAACGCAGTATTTT. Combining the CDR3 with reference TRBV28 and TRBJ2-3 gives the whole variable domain DVKVTQSSRYLVKRTGEKVFLECVQDMDHENMFWYRQDPGLGLRLIYFSYDVKMKEKGDIPEGYSVSREKKERFSLILESASTNQTSMYLCASSLTRLTQYFGPGTRLTVL.

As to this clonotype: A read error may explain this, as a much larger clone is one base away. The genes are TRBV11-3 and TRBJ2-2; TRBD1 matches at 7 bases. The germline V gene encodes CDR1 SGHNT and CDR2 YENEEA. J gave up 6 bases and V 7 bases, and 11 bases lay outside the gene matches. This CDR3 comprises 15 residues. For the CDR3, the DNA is TGTGCCAGCATCGGACAGGTGATCCCTCCCGGGGAGCTGTTTTTT. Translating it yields CASIGQVIPPGELFF.